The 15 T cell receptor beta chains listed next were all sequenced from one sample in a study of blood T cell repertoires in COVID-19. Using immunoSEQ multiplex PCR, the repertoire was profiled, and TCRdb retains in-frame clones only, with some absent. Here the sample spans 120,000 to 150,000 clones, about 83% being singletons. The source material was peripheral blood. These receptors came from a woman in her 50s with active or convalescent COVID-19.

The CDR3 is CSASLDRGQPQHF. CDR3 nucleotides: TGCAGTGCTAGTCTGGACAGAGGGCAGCCCCAGCATTTT. The chain uses TRBV20-1 and TRBJ1-5; the D gene is possibly TRBD1 (6 bases). Germline CDR1 is DFQATT and CDR2 is SNEGSKA (reference sequence). Trimming shortened V by 3 bases and J by 7 bases, and 13 bases separated the two germline ends. This CDR3 comprises 13 residues.

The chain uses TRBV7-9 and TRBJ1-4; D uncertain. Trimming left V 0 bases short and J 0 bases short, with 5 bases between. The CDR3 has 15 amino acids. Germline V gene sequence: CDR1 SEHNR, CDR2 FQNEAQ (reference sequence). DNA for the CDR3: TGTGCCAGCAGCTTAGCGAGGTCAACTAATGAAAAACTGTTTTTT. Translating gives CASSLARSTNEKLFF.

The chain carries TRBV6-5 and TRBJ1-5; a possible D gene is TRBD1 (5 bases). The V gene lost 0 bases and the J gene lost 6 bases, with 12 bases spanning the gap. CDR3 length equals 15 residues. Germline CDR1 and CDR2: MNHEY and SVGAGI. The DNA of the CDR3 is TGTGCCAGCAGTTACTCAGGGGAGCGGGGTCAGCCCCAGCATTTT. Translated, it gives CASSYSGERGQPQHF.

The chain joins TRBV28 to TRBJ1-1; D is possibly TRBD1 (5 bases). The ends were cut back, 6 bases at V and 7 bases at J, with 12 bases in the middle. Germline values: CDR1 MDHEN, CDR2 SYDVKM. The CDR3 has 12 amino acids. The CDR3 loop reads CASSPGLVEAFF. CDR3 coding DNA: TGTGCCAGCAGCCCGGGACTTGTTGAAGCTTTCTTT.

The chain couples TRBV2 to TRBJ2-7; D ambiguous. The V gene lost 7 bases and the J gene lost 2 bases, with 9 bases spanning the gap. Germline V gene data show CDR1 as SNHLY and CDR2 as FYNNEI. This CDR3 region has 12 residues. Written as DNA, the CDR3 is TGTGCCAGCACCCTACTGACCTACGAGCAGTACTTC. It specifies CASTLLTYEQYF.

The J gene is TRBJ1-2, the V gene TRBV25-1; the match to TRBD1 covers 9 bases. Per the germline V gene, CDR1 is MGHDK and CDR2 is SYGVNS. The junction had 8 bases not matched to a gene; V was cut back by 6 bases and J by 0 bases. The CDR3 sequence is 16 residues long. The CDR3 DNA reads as TGTGCCAGCAGCCCGGAGGGGGACAGGGCTAACTATGGCTACACCTTC. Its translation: CASSPEGDRANYGYTF.

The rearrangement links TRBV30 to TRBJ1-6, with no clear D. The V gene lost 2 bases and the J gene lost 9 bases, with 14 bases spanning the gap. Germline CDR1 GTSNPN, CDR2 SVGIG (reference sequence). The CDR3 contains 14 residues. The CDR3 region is CAWSSGSLSSPLHF. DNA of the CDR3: TGTGCCTGGAGTTCCGGGTCTCTATCTTCACCCCTCCACTTT. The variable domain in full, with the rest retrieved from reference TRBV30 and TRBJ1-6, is SQTIHQWPATLVQPVGSPLSLECTVEGTSNPNLYWYRQAAGRGLQLLFYSVGIGQISSEVPQNLSASRPQDRQFILSSKKLLLSDSGFYLCAWSSGSLSSPLHFGNGTRLTVT.

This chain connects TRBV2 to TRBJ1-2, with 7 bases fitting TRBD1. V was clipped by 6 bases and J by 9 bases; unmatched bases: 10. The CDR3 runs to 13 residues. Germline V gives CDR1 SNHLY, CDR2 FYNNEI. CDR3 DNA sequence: TGTGCCAGCAGCCCAGGGGACAGCAGGCGCTACACCTTC. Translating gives CASSPGDSRRYTF.

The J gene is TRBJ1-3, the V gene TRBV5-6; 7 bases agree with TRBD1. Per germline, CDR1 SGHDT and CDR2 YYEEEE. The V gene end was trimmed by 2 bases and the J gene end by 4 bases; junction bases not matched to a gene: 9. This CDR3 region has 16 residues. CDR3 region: CASSLQGRYAGNTIYF. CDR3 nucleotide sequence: TGTGCCAGCAGCTTACAGGGGAGGTACGCGGGAAACACCATATATTTT. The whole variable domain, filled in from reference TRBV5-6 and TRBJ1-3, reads DAGVTQSPTHLIKTRGQQVTLRCSPKSGHDTVSWYQQALGQGPQFIFQYYEEEERQRGNFPDRFSGHQFPNYSSELNVNALLLGDSALYLCASSLQGRYAGNTIYFGEGSWLTVV.

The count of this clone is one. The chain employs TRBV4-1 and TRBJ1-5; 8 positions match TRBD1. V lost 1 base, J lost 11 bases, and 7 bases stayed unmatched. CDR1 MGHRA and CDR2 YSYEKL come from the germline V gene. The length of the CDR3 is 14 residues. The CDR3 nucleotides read TGCGCCAGCAGCCAAGTGGGCAGGGGGCCAGCCCAGCATTTT. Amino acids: CASSQVGRGPAQHF.

In nucleotides, the CDR3 is TGTGCCAGCAGCTTAGCCGGGACTAGCGCCTACTCCGAGCAGTACTTC. This translates into CASSLAGTSAYSEQYF. This sequence joins TRBV11-1 and TRBJ2-7; 10 bases are a match to TRBD2. The V segment lost 0 bases and the J segment 6 bases; nucleotides outside the gene matches: 8. Germline V gene lookup returns CDR1 SGHAT and CDR2 FQDESV (reference sequence). The CDR3 extends over 16 amino acids.

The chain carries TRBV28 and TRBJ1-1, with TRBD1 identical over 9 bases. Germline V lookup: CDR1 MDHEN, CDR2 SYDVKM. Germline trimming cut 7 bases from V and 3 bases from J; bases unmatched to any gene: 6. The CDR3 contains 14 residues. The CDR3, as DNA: TGTGCCAGCACCCAACAGGGGGCATACACTGAAGCTTTCTTT. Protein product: CASTQQGAYTEAFF.

The CDR3 loop is CSVVLRDTNQPQHF. For the CDR3, the DNA is TGCAGCGTCGTACTCCGGGACACCAATCAGCCCCAGCATTTT. This chain connects TRBV29-1 to TRBJ1-5, with D perhaps TRBD1 (6 bases). The length of the CDR3 is 14 residues. Germline V lookup: CDR1 SQVTM, CDR2 ANQGSEA. Deletions cut 6 bases from V and 3 bases from J, with 15 bases between.

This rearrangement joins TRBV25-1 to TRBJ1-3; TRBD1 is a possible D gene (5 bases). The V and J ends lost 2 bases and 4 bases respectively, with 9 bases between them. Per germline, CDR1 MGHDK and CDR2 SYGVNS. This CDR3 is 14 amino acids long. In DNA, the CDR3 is TGTGCCAGCAGTGAAGCTGGGGGGGGAAACACCATATATTTT. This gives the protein CASSEAGGGNTIYF. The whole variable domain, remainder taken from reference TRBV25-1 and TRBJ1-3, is EADIYQTPRYLVIGTGKKITLECSQTMGHDKMYWYQQDPGMELHLIHYSYGVNSTEKGDLSSESTVSRIRTEHFPLTLESARPSHTSQYLCASSEAGGGNTIYFGEGSWLTVV.

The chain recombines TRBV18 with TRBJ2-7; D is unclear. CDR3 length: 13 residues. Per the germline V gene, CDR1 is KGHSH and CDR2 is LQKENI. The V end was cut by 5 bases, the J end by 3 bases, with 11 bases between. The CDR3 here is CASSSLGSYEQYF. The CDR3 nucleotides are TGTGCCAGCTCATCGCTAGGTAGCTACGAGCAGTACTTC.